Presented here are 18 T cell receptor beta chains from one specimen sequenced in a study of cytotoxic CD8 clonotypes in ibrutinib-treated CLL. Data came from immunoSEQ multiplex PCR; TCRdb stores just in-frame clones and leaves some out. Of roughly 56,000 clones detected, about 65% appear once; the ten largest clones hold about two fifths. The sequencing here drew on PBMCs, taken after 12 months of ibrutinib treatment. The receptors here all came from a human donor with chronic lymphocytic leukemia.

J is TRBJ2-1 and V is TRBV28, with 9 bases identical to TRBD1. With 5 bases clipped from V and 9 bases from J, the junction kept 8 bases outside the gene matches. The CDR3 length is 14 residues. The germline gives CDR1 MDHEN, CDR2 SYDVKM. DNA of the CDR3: TGTGCCAGCAGTCTCCGGACAGGGGTTCGTGAGCAGTTCTTC. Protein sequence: CASSLRTGVREQFF.

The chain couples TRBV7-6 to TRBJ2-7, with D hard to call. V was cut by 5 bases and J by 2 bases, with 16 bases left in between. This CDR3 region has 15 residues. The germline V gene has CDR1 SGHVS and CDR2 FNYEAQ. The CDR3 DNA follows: TGTGCCAGCAGCCGTCCCGGACCCGATCCCTACGAGCAGTACTTC. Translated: CASSRPGPDPYEQYF.

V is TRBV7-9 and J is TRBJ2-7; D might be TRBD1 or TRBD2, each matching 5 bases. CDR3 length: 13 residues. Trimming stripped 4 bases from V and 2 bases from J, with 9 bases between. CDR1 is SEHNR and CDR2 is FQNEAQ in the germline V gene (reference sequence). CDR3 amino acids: CASSWDGAYEQYF. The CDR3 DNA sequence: TGTGCCAGCAGCTGGGACGGAGCCTACGAGCAGTACTTC.

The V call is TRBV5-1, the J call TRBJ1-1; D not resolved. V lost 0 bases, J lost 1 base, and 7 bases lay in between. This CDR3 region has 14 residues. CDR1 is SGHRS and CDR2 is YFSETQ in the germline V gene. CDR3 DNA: TGCGCCAGCAGCTTGGAACGTCAGAACACTGAAGCTTTCTTT. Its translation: CASSLERQNTEAFF.

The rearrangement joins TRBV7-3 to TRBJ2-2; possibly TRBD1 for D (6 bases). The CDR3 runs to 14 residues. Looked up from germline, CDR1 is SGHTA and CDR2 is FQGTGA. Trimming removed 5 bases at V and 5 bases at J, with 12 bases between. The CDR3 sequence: CASSATGLTGELFF. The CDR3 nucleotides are TGTGCCAGCAGCGCAACAGGGTTGACCGGGGAGCTGTTTTTT.

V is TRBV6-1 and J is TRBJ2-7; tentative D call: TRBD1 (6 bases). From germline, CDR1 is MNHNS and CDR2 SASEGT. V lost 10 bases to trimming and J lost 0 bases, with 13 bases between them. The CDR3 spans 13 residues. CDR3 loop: CATGEYLSYEQYF. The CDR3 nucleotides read TGTGCCACAGGGGAATACCTCTCCTACGAGCAGTACTTC.

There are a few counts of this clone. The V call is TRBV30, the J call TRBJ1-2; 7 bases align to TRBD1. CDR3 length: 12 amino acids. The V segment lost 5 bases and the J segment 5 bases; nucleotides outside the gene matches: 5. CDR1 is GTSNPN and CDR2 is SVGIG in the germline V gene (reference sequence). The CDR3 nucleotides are TGTGCCTGGGGGGACAGCCAATATGGCTACACCTTC. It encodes CAWGDSQYGYTF.

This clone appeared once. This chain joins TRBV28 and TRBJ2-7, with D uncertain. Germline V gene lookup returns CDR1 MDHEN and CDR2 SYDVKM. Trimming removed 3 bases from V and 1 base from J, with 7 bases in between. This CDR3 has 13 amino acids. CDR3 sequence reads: CASSFGKSYEQYF. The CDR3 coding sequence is TGTGCCAGCAGTTTCGGCAAGTCCTACGAGCAGTACTTC.

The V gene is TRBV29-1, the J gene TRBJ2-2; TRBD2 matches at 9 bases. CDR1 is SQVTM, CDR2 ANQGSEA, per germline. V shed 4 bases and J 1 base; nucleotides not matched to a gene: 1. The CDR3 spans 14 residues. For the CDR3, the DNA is TGCAGCGTTGGCGGGAGGGTGAACACCGGGGAGCTGTTTTTT. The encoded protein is CSVGGRVNTGELFF.

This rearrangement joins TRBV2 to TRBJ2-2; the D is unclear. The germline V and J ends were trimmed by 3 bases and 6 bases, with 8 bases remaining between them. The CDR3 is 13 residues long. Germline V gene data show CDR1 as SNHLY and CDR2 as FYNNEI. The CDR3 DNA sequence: TGTGCCAGCAGTGATCGTTGGGCCGGGGAGCTGTTTTTT. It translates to CASSDRWAGELFF.

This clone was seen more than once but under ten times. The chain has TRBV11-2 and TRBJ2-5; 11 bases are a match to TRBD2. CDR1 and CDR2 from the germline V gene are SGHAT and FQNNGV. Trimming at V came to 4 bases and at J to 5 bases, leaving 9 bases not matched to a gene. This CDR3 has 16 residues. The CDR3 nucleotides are TGTGCCAGCAGCTCCTTAGCGGGAGGGACCGCGGAGACCCAGTACTTC. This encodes CASSSLAGGTAETQYF.

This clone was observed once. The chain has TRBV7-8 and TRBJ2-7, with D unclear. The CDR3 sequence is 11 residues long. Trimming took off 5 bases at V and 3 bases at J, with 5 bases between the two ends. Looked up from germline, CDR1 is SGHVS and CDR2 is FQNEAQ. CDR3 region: CASSPDYEQYF. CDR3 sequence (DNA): TGTGCCAGCAGCCCCGACTACGAGCAGTACTTC.

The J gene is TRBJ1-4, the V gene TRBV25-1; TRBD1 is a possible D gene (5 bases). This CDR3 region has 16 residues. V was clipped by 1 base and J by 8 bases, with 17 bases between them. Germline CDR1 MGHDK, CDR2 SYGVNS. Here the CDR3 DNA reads TGTGCCAGCAGTGAATGGGGGGGTGAGGGAGGCGAAAAACTGTTTTTT. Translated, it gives CASSEWGGEGGEKLFF.

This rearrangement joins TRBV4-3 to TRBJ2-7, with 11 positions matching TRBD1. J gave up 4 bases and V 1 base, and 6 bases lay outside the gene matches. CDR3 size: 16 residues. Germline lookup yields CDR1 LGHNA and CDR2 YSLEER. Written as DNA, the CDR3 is TGCGCCAGCAGCCAAGCACAGGGACAGGGGGTATACGAGCAGTACTTC. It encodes CASSQAQGQGVYEQYF.

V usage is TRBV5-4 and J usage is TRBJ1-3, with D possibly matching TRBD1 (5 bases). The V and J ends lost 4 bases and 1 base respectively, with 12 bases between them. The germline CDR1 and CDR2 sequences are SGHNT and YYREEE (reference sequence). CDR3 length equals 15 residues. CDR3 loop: CASSRGRTSGNTIYF. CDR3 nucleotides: TGTGCCAGCAGCCGGGGACGCACATCTGGAAACACCATATATTTT.

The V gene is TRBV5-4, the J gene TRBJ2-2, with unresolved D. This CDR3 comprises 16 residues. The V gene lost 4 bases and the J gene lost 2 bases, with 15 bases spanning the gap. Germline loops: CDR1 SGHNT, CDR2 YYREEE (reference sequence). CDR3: CASSPQGTVNTGELFF. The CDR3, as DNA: TGTGCCAGCAGCCCCCAAGGAACGGTCAACACCGGGGAGCTGTTTTTT.

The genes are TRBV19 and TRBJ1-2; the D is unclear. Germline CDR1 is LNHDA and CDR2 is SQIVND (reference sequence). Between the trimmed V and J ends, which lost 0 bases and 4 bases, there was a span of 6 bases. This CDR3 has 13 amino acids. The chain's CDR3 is CASSIDRTYGYTF. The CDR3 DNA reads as TGTGCCAGTAGTATAGATAGGACCTATGGCTACACCTTC.

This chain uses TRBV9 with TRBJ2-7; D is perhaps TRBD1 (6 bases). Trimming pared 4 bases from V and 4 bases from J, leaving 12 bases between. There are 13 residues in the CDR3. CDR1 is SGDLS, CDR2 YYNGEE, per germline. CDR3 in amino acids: CASSPTGTYEQYF. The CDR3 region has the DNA TGTGCCAGCAGCCCAACAGGGACATACGAGCAGTACTTC. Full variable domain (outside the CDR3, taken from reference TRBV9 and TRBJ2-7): DSGVTQTPKHLITATGQRVTLRCSPRSGDLSVYWYQQSLDQGLQFLIQYYNGEERAKGNILERFSAQQFPDLHSELNLSSLELGDSALYFCASSPTGTYEQYFGPGTRLTVT.